These 8 T cell receptor beta chains came from one sample sequenced in a study of tumor-infiltrating lymphocytes in primary liver carcinoma. From 500 ng of total RNA, TCR beta-specific cDNA was reverse-transcribed using a constant-region primer. Three nested multiplex PCR rounds, a slightly modified ARM-PCR method, built the TCR beta libraries. A C-beta reverse primer was combined with TRBV1-TRBV30 forward primers in the first two PCR rounds, and each round had ten to eleven cycles. TCRdb used MiXCR to reprocess the multiplex PCR reads, holding one entry per CDR3 protein. The sample contains about 120,000 distinct CDR3 sequences, under 70% of which appear only once. Between about 18 and 33 mg of unsorted bulk tissue served as the source from which RNA and DNA were co-extracted. Source material: tumor-adjacent normal liver tissue. These receptors were collected from a woman aged 55 to 70 with primary liver carcinoma and hepatitis B virus infection.

This clonotype was seen ten or more times. In DNA, the CDR3 is TGTGCCAGCAGCCAAGCAAGGGGCGGGGAGCTGTTTTTT. This codes for CASSQARGGELFF. V is TRBV14 and J is TRBJ2-2; tentative D call: TRBD1 (5 bases). The CDR3 runs 13 residues. Trimming removed 1 base from V and 7 bases from J, with 7 bases in between. Germline V CDR1 and CDR2: SGHDN, FVKESK.

The gene calls are TRBV11-3 and TRBJ2-7; 8 bases line up with TRBD1. Trimming at V came to 8 bases and at J to 7 bases, leaving 16 bases not matched to a gene. The CDR3 consists of 15 residues. In germline, CDR1 is SGHNT, CDR2 YENEEA. CDR3 sequence: CASGPGAGGNYEQYF. The CDR3 DNA reads TGTGCCAGCGGCCCCGGGGCAGGGGGCAACTATGAGCAGTACTTC.

With regard to this clonotype: A junction boundary mismatches the germline segment, possibly from a read error. V is TRBV4-2 and J is TRBJ2-3; possible D gene TRBD2, 6 bases. CDR3 length equals 14 residues. CDR1 and CDR2 from the germline V gene are LGHNA and YNFKEQ. CDR3 nucleotide sequence: TGTGCCAGCAGCCAAGTTAGCGGTACAGATACGAAGTATTTC. This gives the protein CASSQVSGTDTKYF.

A remark on this clonotype: One base away lies a much larger clone, so this may be a sequencing read error. The chain joins TRBV7-9 to TRBJ1-1; TRBD1 is a possible D gene (5 bases). Trimming took 5 bases from V and 11 from J, leaving 21 bases between them. The CDR3 contains 14 residues. Germline assignment: CDR1 SEHNR and CDR2 FQNEAQ (reference sequence). CDR3 loop: CASSLPGRPSEAFF. Here the CDR3 DNA reads TGTGCCAGCAGCCTGCCGGGACGCCCTAGTGAGGCTTTCTTT.

This clonotype occurred a few times. The CDR3 does not close with the conserved phenylalanine or tryptophan, likely indicating a read error. This chain links TRBV28 with TRBJ2-7; 7 bases line up with TRBD2. Germline V gives CDR1 MDHEN, CDR2 SYDVKM. The CDR3 runs to 13 residues. V shed 9 bases and J 2 bases; nucleotides not matched to a gene: 7. CDR3 bases: TGTGCCAGTCGGGGGACTAAGACCTACGAGCAGTACTAC. It is translated as CASRGTKTYEQYY.

Concerning this clonotype itself: Compared with germline, one end of the junction differs, possibly owing to a read error. The V gene is TRBV9, the J gene TRBJ1-5; D is perhaps TRBD1 (5 bases). The V gene's germline CDR1 is SGDLS and CDR2 YYNGEE. The CDR3 length is 15 residues. CDR3 sequence: CASSVSPGRDQPQHF. Written as DNA, the CDR3 is TGTGCCAGCAGCGTCTCGCCAGGGCGCGATCAGCCACAGCATTTT. The variable domain in full, completed from reference TRBV9 and TRBJ1-5, reads DSGVTQTPKHLITATGQRVTLRCSPRSGDLSVYWYQQSLDQGLQFLIQYYNGEERAKGNILERFSAQQFPDLHSELNLSSLELGDSALYFCASSVSPGRDQPQHFGDGTRLSIL.

A word on this clonotype: Germline and junction disagree at one end, which may indicate a read error. This sequence joins TRBV12-3 or TRBV12-4 and TRBJ2-3, with 8 bases fitting TRBD1. The CDR3 runs to 14 residues. CDR3 in amino acids: CASSSGGGTGTQYF. CDR3 coding DNA: TGTGCCAGTAGTTCAGGGGGCGGCACAGGTACGCAGTATTTT.

In the case of this clonotype: An end of the junction does not agree with germline; a read error may underlie this. J is TRBJ2-3 and V is TRBV7-9, with D possibly matching TRBD2 (6 bases). Germline V CDR1 and CDR2: SEHNR, FQNEAQ (reference sequence). This CDR3 comprises 15 residues. The CDR3 region has the DNA TGTGCCACTCAGCGGGTGGGGATTCAGGTAGATACACAGTATTTT. Its translation is CATQRVGIQVDTQYF.